The 17 T cell receptor beta chains below come from one sample, sequenced in a study of cytomegalovirus exposure and HLA in healthy donors. It was with 60 Vbeta and 13 Jbeta primers that the PCR ran. Measured with immunoSEQ multiplex PCR; TCRdb has only the in-frame clones, and not every one. Here the sample spans some 130,000 clones, 81% being singletons. The sample comprised PBMCs. The receptors stem from a man younger than 35 in good health and CMV-seronegative.

This sequence joins TRBV7-2 and TRBJ2-1; 9 nucleotides line up with TRBD2. V dropped 8 bases and J dropped 0; count of bases not matched to a gene: 8. CDR1 and CDR2 (germline): SGHTA, FQGNSA. CDR3 length: 16 residues. The CDR3 sequence is CASLRGGISSYNEQFF. The CDR3 DNA sequence: TGTGCCAGCCTGCGGGGGGGAATTAGCTCCTACAATGAGCAGTTCTTC.

This clone was seen more than once but under ten times. A junction boundary mismatches the germline segment, possibly from a read error. V gene TRBV28 combines with J gene TRBJ1-5; D is uncertain. The CDR3 is made up of 13 amino acids. The germline gives CDR1 MDHEN, CDR2 SYDVKM. CDR3 protein: CASRIGEIQPQNF. The CDR3 DNA reads as TGTGCCAGCAGGATCGGGGAGATCCAGCCCCAGAATTTT.

This rearrangement joins TRBV7-7 to TRBJ2-3; tentative D call: TRBD2 (7 bases). The germline gives CDR1 SSHAT, CDR2 FNYEAQ (reference sequence). Trimming removed 0 bases at V and 7 bases at J, with 14 bases between. The CDR3 consists of 15 residues. The CDR3 protein is CASSLAGGRGHTQYF. The CDR3 bases are TGTGCCAGCAGCTTAGCGGGGGGGCGGGGACATACGCAGTATTTT.

J is TRBJ2-3 and V is TRBV7-9, with D unclear. The CDR3 is 14 amino acids. CDR1 and CDR2 from the germline V gene are SEHNR and FQNEAQ (reference sequence). V lost 5 bases and J 0 bases, leaving 9 bases between the germline ends. The DNA of the CDR3 is TGTGCCAGCAGCCCCCCCCCGAGCACAGATACGCAGTATTTT. Translation gives CASSPPPSTDTQYF.

CDR3 loop: CASSRDITQETQYF. CDR3 nucleotides: TGTGCCAGCTCCCGGGACATAACCCAAGAGACCCAGTACTTC. V and J are TRBV5-8 and TRBJ2-5, with D tentatively TRBD1 (6 bases). This CDR3 comprises 14 residues. V was trimmed by 7 bases and J by 1 base, leaving 14 bases between them. Germline V gives CDR1 SGHTS, CDR2 YDEGEE.

This clone is a singleton in its sample. V usage is TRBV5-1 and J usage is TRBJ2-7; a weak D match, TRBD1 (5 bases). This CDR3 spans 14 amino acids. Germline V gives CDR1 SGHRS, CDR2 YFSETQ. The V end lost 0 bases, the J end lost 5 bases, and 12 bases lay between the germline ends. Here the CDR3 reads CASSLGGRVDEQYF. CDR3 DNA sequence: TGCGCCAGCAGCTTGGGCGGCAGGGTCGACGAGCAGTACTTC.

The V and J genes are TRBV4-1 and TRBJ2-7, with 11 bases identical to TRBD2. V shed 1 base and J 2 bases; nucleotides not matched to a gene: 7. CDR1 is MGHRA, CDR2 YSYEKL, per germline. The CDR3 spans 17 residues. The CDR3 DNA is TGCGCCAGCAGCCAAGGGCTAGCGGGGGGCCGGACCTACGAGCAGTACTTC. Its protein is CASSQGLAGGRTYEQYF.

This clone has just one count. This chain links TRBV7-2 with TRBJ2-7; D ambiguous. V lost 6 bases and J lost 3, with 12 bases in between. CDR1 is SGHTA and CDR2 is FQGNSA in the germline V gene. The CDR3 has 13 amino acids. CDR3 in DNA: TGTGCCAGCAGACGTGCCACCGGCTACGAGCAGTACTTC. This encodes CASRRATGYEQYF.

The V and J genes are TRBV9 and TRBJ2-2; 7 positions match TRBD1. This CDR3 has 16 residues. From germline, CDR1 is SGDLS and CDR2 YYNGEE. The V gene end was trimmed by 0 bases and the J gene end by 6 bases; junction bases not matched to a gene: 8. CDR3 nucleotide sequence: TGTGCCAGCAGCGTAGGTGGCAGGGGGATTGCCGGGGAGCTGTTTTTT. Translation: CASSVGGRGIAGELFF.

The genes are TRBV18 and TRBJ2-7; no clear D. Trimming took off 5 bases at V and 0 bases at J, with 5 bases between the two ends. Germline CDR1 is KGHSH and CDR2 is LQKENI. There are 12 residues in the CDR3. CDR3 DNA sequence: TGTGCCAGCTCATTCTCCTCCTACGAGCAGTACTTC. It specifies CASSFSSYEQYF.

The CDR3 loop is CASSPPVFRGNTEAFF. The CDR3 coding sequence is TGTGCCAGCTCACCACCGGTCTTCCGAGGGAACACTGAAGCTTTCTTT. The chain links TRBV18 to TRBJ1-1; D is undetermined. This CDR3 is 16 amino acids long. Trimming shortened V by 0 bases and J by 1 base, and 12 bases separated the two germline ends. CDR1 KGHSH and CDR2 LQKENI come from the germline V gene. The full variable domain, rest sourced from reference TRBV18 and TRBJ1-1, is NAGVMQNPRHLVRRRGQEARLRCSPMKGHSHVYWYRQLPEEGLKFMVYLQKENIIDESGMPKERFSAEFPKEGPSILRIQQVVRGDSAAYFCASSPPVFRGNTEAFFGQGTRLTVV.

This clone was counted a few times. The V call is TRBV5-4, the J call TRBJ1-1, with a tentative D call TRBD1 (6 bases). This CDR3 comprises 14 residues. V shed 0 bases and J shed 2 bases, with 8 bases lying between them. The germline gives CDR1 SGHNT, CDR2 YYREEE (reference sequence). The CDR3 nucleotides read TGTGCCAGCAGCTTGGACAGGGACAACACTGAAGCTTTCTTT. Its protein is CASSLDRDNTEAFF.

V gene TRBV6-4 combines with J gene TRBJ1-2; possibly TRBD1 for D (5 bases). From germline, CDR1 is MRHNA and CDR2 SNTAGT. This CDR3 comprises 16 residues. The V end was cut by 3 bases, the J end by 3 bases, with 17 bases between. CDR3 DNA sequence: TGTGCCAGCAGTGAGGCGAGTACAGGCTCCTACTATGGCTACACCTTC. Encoded protein: CASSEASTGSYYGYTF.

CDR3 nucleotide sequence: TGTGCCAGCAGTGAATATGGGCAGGGGTATAATCAGCCCCAGCATTTT. Its protein is CASSEYGQGYNQPQHF. J is TRBJ1-5 and V is TRBV6-1, with D maybe TRBD1 (6 bases). The germline V gene has CDR1 MNHNS and CDR2 SASEGT. Trimming removed 2 bases at V and 4 bases at J, with 15 bases between. The CDR3 is made up of 16 amino acids.

The rearrangement joins TRBV19 to TRBJ2-3, with a possible D match to TRBD1 (5 bases). Germline V lookup: CDR1 LNHDA, CDR2 SQIVND (reference sequence). The CDR3 consists of 14 residues. Between the trimmed V and J ends, which lost 4 bases and 1 base, there was a span of 9 bases. The CDR3 protein is CASSTDIRTDTQYF. In DNA form, the CDR3 reads TGTGCCAGTAGTACGGACATCCGCACAGATACGCAGTATTTT.

The chain joins TRBV9 to TRBJ2-7; weak D call: TRBD1 (6 bases). Trimming left V 0 bases short and J 4 bases short, with 14 bases between. CDR1 SGDLS and CDR2 YYNGEE come from the germline V gene. The CDR3 loop spans 15 amino acids. The CDR3 protein is CASSVVKGELYEQYF. In DNA form, the CDR3 reads TGTGCCAGCAGCGTAGTCAAGGGGGAATTATACGAGCAGTACTTC.

The CDR3 spells CASSPGHPSNQPQHF. In DNA, the CDR3 is TGTGCCAGCAGTCCGGGACATCCTAGCAATCAGCCCCAGCATTTT. The chain combines TRBV2 with TRBJ1-5; D may be TRBD1 (6 bases). Germline V gene data show CDR1 as SNHLY and CDR2 as FYNNEI. The CDR3 is 15 amino acids. V was clipped by 5 bases and J by 0 bases, with 11 bases between them.